These 12 T cell receptor beta chains came from one sample sequenced in a study of CD8 T cells in Susac syndrome. Random hexamers were used to reverse transcribe roughly 0.5 to 1 ug of RNA. TCRdb reprocessed the immunoSEQ multiplex PCR reads with MiXCR, giving one entry per CDR3 protein. The repertoire holds some 190,000 distinct CDR3 sequences, with around 96% as singletons. The sample consisted of CD4+ T cells from PBMCs. The receptors were gathered from a human donor in good health.

Written as DNA, the CDR3 is TGCAGTGCTAGACCCAGGGGACAAGCTTTCTTT. Translation: CSARPRGQAFF. The chain uses TRBV20-1 and TRBJ1-1; weak D call: TRBD1 (6 bases). V was pared by 2 bases and J by 9 bases, with 10 bases between. The CDR3 has 11 residues. Germline CDR1 and CDR2: DFQATT and SNEGSKA (reference sequence).

This clonotype was counted a single time. V and J are TRBV6-6 and TRBJ2-7; no clear D. The CDR3 spans 12 residues. The V and J ends lost 6 bases and 1 base respectively, with 7 bases between them. The germline V gene encodes CDR1 MNHNY and CDR2 SVGAGI (reference sequence). Here the CDR3 reads CASSTVSYEQYF. CDR3 coding DNA: TGTGCCAGCAGCACAGTTTCCTACGAGCAGTACTTC.

The chain combines TRBV18 with TRBJ2-7, with 11 bases matching TRBD2. The CDR3 extends over 16 amino acids. Germline assignment: CDR1 KGHSH and CDR2 LQKENI. Trimming took 6 bases from V and 7 from J; bases not matched to a gene: 14. CDR3 protein: CASSPPRLAGSGEQYF. The CDR3 coding sequence is TGTGCCAGCTCTCCTCCCCGACTAGCGGGATCGGGTGAGCAGTACTTC.

V is TRBV3-1 and J is TRBJ2-7; TRBD2 agrees at 7 bases. Unmatched junction bases numbered 3, after V lost 1 base and J lost 0 bases. The germline V gene has CDR1 LGHDT and CDR2 YNNKEL (reference sequence). The CDR3 is 15 residues long. The CDR3 sequence: CASSQAGGNSYEQYF. The CDR3 DNA sequence: TGTGCCAGCAGCCAAGCCGGGGGGAACTCCTACGAGCAGTACTTC.

As DNA, the CDR3 is TGTGCCAGCAGCCGGGGGGACAGGGCTGTTGAGCAGTTCTTC. It yields the protein CASSRGDRAVEQFF. This chain links TRBV28 with TRBJ2-1; 9 bases line up with TRBD1. The ends lost 6 bases at V and 9 bases at J; junction bases unmatched: 9. This CDR3 has 14 residues. From germline, CDR1 is MDHEN and CDR2 SYDVKM.

This rearrangement joins TRBV24-1 to TRBJ2-1; maybe TRBD2 (5 bases). CDR3 length: 16 amino acids. Trimming took 3 bases from V and 3 from J, leaving 14 bases between them. CDR1 is KGHDR, CDR2 SFDVKD, per germline. In DNA form, the CDR3 reads TGTGCCACCAGTGATCCCCACGAAAGCGGCTACAATGAGCAGTTCTTC. Amino acids: CATSDPHESGYNEQFF.

The genes are TRBV12-3 or TRBV12-4 and TRBJ2-3; a possible D gene is TRBD2 (6 bases). This CDR3 spans 13 amino acids. The V end lost 3 bases, the J end lost 5 bases, and 9 bases lay between the germline ends. CDR3: CASSFGRIDTQYF. CDR3 sequence (DNA): TGTGCCAGCAGTTTCGGGAGAATAGATACGCAGTATTTT.

V gene TRBV12-3 or TRBV12-4 combines with J gene TRBJ1-1; D gene ambiguous. The CDR3 length is 13 residues. V was trimmed by 0 bases and J by 6 bases, leaving 8 bases between them. CDR3 sequence: CASSLAGSAEAFF. In DNA form, the CDR3 reads TGTGCCAGCAGTTTAGCTGGGAGCGCTGAAGCTTTCTTT.

The V gene is TRBV27, the J gene TRBJ1-1; D is uncertain. The germline V gene encodes CDR1 MNHEY and CDR2 SMNVEV (reference sequence). The V gene lost 0 bases and the J gene lost 7 bases, with 9 bases spanning the gap. The CDR3 extends over 13 amino acids. For the CDR3, the DNA is TGTGCCAGCAGTTTATCAAGCGGGCTTGAAGCTTTCTTT. Translation: CASSLSSGLEAFF.

This rearrangement joins TRBV4-3 to TRBJ2-5, with D perhaps TRBD1 (7 bases). The germline V and J ends were trimmed by 5 bases and 6 bases, with 10 bases remaining between them. This CDR3 spans 12 amino acids. Germline V gene data show CDR1 as LGHNA and CDR2 as YSLEER. In nucleotides, the CDR3 is TGCGCCAGCAGCTCAGGGGGGAAGACCCAGTACTTC. This gives the protein CASSSGGKTQYF.

The genes are TRBV9 and TRBJ2-7; no clear D. CDR3 length: 16 residues. V lost 0 bases, J lost 3 bases, and 16 bases lay in between. CDR1 and CDR2 from the germline V gene are SGDLS and YYNGEE. The CDR3 region is CASSVGIGTDGYEQYF. The CDR3, as DNA: TGTGCCAGCAGCGTAGGCATCGGCACCGACGGCTACGAGCAGTACTTC.

The rearrangement uses TRBV29-1 and TRBJ1-2; D is undetermined. The CDR3 consists of 13 residues. Trimming removed 6 bases at V and 0 bases at J, with 11 bases between. Germline-derived CDR1 and CDR2 are SQVTM and ANQGSEA. Here the CDR3 DNA reads TGCAGCGTCCGACACGGCCCTAACTATGGCTACACCTTC. Residues: CSVRHGPNYGYTF.